This TCR beta chain came from a study of beta chain features in type 1 diabetes. The study's findings and limits: TCRB CDR3 length was moderately but significantly reduced in all four CD4+ subsets of Type 1 diabetes patients. PCR may have favored shorter templates equally in patients and controls.

Of the isolated RNA, all was reverse transcribed, and so the sequenced material was expressed TCRB transcripts. Average reads for naive, central memory and regulatory T cell samples were roughly 3.4 million. Data came from immunoSEQ multiplex PCR; TCRdb stores just in-frame clones and leaves some out. Among nearly 350,000 clones listed, roughly 8.8% were seen once. Turning to this clone: Antigen unknown.

Germline V gene data show CDR1 as MNHEY and CDR2 as SVGAGI. The V and J ends lost 7 bases and 5 bases respectively, with 14 bases between them. This CDR3 comprises 13 residues. This receptor was obtained from a man aged 30-40 years with type 1 diabetes. The J gene is TRBJ1-1, the V gene TRBV6-5, with D maybe TRBD1 (5 bases). Sequencing input: central memory CD4+ T cells from blood. This CDR3 is CASMRKGRTEAFF. The CDR3 coding sequence is TGTGCCAGCATGCGTAAGGGGCGGACTGAAGCTTTCTTT.